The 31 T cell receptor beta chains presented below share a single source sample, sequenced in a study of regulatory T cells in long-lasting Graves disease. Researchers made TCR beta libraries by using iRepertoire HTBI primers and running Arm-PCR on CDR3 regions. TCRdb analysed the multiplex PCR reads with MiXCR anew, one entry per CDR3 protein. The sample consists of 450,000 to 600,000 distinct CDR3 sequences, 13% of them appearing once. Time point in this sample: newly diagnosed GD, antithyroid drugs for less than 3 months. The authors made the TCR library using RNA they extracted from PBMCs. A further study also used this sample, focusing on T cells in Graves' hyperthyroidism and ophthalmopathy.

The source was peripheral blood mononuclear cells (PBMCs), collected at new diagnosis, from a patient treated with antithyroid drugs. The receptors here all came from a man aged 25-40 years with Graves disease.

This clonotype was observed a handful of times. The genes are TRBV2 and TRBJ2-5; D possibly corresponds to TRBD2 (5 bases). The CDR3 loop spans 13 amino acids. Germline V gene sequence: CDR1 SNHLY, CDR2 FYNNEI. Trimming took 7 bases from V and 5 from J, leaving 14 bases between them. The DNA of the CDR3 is TGTGCCAGCACATTCGGGGTTGGCGAGACCCAGTACTTC. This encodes CASTFGVGETQYF.

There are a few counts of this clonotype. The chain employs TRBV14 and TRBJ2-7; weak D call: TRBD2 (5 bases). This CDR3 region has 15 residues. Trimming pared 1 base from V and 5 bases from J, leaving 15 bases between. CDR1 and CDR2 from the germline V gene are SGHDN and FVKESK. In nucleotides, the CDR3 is TGTGCCAGCAGCCAAGGGATTCGGGGTAAGAACGAGCAGTACTTC. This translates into CASSQGIRGKNEQYF.

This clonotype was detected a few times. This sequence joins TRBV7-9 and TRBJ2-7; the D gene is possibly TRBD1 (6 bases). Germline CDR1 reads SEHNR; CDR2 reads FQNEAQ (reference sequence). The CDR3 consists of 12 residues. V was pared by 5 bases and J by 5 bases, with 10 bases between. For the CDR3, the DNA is TGTGCCAGCAGCCGAGCAGGGGACGAGCAGTACTTC. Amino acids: CASSRAGDEQYF.

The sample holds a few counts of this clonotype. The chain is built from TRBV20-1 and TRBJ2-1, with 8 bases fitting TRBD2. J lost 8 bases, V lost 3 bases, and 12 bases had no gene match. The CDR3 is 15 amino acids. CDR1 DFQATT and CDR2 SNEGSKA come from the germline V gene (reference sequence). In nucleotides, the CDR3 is TGCAGTGCTAGTTTCAGCCGGGAGGGCCTGCATGAGCAGTTCTTC. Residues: CSASFSREGLHEQFF.

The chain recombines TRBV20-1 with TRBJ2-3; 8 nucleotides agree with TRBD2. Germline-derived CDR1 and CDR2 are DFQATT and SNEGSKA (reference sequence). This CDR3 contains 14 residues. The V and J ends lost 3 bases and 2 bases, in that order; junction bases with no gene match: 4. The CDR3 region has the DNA TGCAGTGCTAGGAGAGCGGGGGTCACAGATACGCAGTATTTT. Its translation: CSARRAGVTDTQYF.

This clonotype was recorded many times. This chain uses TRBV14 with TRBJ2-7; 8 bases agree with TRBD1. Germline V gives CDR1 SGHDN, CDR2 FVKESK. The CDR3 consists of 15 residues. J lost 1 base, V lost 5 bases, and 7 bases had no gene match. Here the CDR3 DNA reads TGTGCCAGCAGCTCGGACAGGGTGGGTTCCTACGAGCAGTACTTC. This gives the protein CASSSDRVGSYEQYF.

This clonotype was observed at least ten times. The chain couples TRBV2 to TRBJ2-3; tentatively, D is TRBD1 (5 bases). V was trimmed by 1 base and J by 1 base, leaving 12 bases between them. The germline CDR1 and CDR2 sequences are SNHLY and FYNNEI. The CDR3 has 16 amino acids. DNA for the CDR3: TGTGCCAGCAGTGAAGATGGGGCCCTGGGCACAGATACGCAGTATTTT. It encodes CASSEDGALGTDTQYF.

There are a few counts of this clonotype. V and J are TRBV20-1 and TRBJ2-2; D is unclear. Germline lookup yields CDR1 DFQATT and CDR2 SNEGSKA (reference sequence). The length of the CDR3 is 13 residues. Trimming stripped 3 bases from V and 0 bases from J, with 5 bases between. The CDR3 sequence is CSARLTNTGELFF. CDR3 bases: TGCAGTGCTAGGTTAACGAACACCGGGGAGCTGTTTTTT.

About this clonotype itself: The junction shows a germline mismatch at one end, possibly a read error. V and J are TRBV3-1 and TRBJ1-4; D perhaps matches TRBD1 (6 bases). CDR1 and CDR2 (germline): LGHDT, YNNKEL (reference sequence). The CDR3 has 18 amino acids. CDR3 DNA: TGTGCCAGCAGCCAAGTGGACAGATTGATCGCAACTAATGAAAAACTGCTTTTT. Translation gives CASSQVDRLIATNEKLLF. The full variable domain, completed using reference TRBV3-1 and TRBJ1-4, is DTAVSQTPKYLVTQMGNDKSIKCEQNLGHDTMYWYKQDSKKFLKIMFSYNNKELIINETVPNRFSPKSPDKAHLNLHINSLELGDSAVYFCASSQVDRLIATNEKLLFGSGTQLSVL.

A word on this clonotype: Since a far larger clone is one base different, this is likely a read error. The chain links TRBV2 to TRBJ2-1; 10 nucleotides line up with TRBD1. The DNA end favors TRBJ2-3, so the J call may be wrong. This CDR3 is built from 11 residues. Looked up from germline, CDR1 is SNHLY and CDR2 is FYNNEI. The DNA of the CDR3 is TGTGTCAGGACAGGGGGGGATACGCAGTATTTT. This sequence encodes CVRTGGDTQYF.

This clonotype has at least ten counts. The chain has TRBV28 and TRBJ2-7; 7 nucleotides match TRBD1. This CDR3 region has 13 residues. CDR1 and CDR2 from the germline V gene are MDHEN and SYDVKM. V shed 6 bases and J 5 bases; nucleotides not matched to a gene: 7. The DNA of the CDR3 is TGTGCCAGCAGCATCCCCGACAGGGACGAGCAGTACTTC. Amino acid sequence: CASSIPDRDEQYF.

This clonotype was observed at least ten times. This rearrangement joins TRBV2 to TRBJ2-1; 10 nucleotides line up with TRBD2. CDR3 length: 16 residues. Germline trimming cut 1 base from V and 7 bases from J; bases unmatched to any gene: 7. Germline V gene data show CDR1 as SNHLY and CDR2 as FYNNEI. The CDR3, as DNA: TGTGCCAGCAGTGAAGAACCTAGCGGGAGAGGTAATGAGCAGTTCTTC. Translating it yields CASSEEPSGRGNEQFF.

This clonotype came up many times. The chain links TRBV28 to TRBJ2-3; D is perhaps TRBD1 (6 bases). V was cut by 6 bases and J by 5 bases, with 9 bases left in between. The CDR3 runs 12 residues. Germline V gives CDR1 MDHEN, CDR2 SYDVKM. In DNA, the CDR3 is TGTGCCAGCAGCCCAGGGGTAGATACGCAGTATTTT. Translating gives CASSPGVDTQYF.

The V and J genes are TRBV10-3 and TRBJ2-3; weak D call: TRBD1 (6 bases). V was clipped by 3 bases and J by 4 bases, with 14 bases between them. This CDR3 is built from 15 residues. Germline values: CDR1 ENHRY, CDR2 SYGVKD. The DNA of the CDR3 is TGTGCCATCAGTGACTCGACAGGAGGCGCAGATACGCAGTATTTT. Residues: CAISDSTGGADTQYF.

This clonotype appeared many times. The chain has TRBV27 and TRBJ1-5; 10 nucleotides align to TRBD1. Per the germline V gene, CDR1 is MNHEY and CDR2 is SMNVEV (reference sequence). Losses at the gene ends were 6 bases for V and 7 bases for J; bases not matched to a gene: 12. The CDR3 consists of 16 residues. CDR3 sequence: CASSPTTGGARQPQHF. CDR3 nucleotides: TGTGCCAGCAGCCCTACGACAGGGGGCGCAAGGCAGCCCCAGCATTTT.

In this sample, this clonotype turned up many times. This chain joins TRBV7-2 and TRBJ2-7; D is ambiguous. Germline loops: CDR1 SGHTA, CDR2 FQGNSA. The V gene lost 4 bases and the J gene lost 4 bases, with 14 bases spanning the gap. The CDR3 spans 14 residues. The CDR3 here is CASSYGRPPYEQYF. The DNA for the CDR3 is TGTGCCAGCAGCTACGGACGCCCCCCTTACGAGCAGTACTTC.

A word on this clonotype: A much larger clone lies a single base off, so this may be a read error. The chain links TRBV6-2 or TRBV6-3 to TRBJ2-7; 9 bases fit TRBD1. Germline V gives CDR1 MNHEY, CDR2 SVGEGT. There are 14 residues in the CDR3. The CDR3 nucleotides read TGTGCCGGCAGTGCCGGGACAGGGTTCTACGAGCAGTACTTC. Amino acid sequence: CAGSAGTGFYEQYF.

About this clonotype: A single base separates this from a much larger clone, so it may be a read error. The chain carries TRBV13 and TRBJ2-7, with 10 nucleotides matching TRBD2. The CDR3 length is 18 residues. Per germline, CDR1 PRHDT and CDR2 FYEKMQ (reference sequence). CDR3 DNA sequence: TGTGCCGGCAGCTTACCCCTACGGCTAGCGGGAGTTCGGGACGAGCAGTACTTC. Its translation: CAGSLPLRLAGVRDEQYF.

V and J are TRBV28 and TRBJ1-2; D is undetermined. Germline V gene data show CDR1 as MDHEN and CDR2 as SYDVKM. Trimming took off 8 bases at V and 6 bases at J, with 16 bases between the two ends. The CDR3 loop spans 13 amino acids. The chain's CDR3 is CASWEDPWNGYTF. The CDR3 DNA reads TGTGCCAGCTGGGAGGACCCTTGGAATGGCTACACCTTC.

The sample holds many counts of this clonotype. The CDR3 reads CASSLNYGHEQFF. CDR3 DNA: TGTGCCAGCAGTTTAAACTATGGTCATGAGCAGTTCTTC. This chain connects TRBV12-3 or TRBV12-4 to TRBJ2-1; D gene ambiguous. V was clipped by 2 bases and J by 8 bases, with 10 bases between them. This CDR3 contains 13 residues.

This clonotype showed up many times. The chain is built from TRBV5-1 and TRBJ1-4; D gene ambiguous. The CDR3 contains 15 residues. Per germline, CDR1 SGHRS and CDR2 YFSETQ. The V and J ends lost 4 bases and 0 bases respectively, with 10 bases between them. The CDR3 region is CASSPTGATNEKLFF. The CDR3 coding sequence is TGCGCCAGCAGCCCTACGGGTGCAACTAATGAAAAACTGTTTTTT.

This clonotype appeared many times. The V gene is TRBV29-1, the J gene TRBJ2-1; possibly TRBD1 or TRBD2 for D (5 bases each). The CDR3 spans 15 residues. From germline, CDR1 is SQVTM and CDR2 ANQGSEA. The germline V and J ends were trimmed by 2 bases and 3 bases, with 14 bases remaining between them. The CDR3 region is CSVEYGTSLYNEQFF. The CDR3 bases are TGCAGCGTTGAATATGGGACCTCCCTCTACAATGAGCAGTTCTTC.

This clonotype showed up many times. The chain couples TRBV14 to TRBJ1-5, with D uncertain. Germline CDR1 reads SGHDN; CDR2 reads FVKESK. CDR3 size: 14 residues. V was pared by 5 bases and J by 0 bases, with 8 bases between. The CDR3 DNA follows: TGTGCCAGCAGCTCGCCGGGTAGCAATCAGCCCCAGCATTTT. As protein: CASSSPGSNQPQHF. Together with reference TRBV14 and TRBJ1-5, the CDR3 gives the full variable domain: EAGVTQFPSHSVIEKGQTVTLRCDPISGHDNLYWYRRVMGKEIKFLLHFVKESKQDESGMPNNRFLAERTGGTYSTLKVQPAELEDSGVYFCASSSPGSNQPQHFGDGTRLSIL.

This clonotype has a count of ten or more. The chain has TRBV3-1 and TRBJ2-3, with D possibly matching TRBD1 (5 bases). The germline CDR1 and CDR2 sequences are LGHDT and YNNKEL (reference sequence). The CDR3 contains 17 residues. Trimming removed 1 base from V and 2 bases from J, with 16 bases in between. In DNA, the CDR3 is TGTGCCAGCAGCCAAGGTCGGACAAGCTCCCCCACAGATACGCAGTATTTT. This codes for CASSQGRTSSPTDTQYF.

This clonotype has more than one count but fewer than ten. CDR3 sequence (DNA): TGCAGTGCTACCGGGACAGGGGGCAGCAATCAGCCCCAGCATTTT. Translation gives CSATGTGGSNQPQHF. The chain joins TRBV20-1 to TRBJ1-5, with 12 bases matching TRBD1. There are 15 residues in the CDR3. The junction had 2 bases not matched to a gene; V was cut back by 4 bases and J by 1 base. Germline CDR1 and CDR2: DFQATT and SNEGSKA (reference sequence).

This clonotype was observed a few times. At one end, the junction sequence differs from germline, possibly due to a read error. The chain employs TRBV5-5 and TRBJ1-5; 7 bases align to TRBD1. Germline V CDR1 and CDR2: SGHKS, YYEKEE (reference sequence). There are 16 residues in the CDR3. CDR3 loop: CASNLRGTASNQPQHF. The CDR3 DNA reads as TGTGCCAGCAACTTGCGTGGGACAGCTAGCAATCAGCCCCAGCATTTT. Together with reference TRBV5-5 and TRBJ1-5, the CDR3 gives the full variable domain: DAGVTQSPTHLIKTRGQQVTLRCSPISGHKSVSWYQQVLGQGPQFIFQYYEKEERGRGNFPDRFSARQFPNYSSELNVNALLLGDSALYLCASNLRGTASNQPQHFGDGTRLSIL.

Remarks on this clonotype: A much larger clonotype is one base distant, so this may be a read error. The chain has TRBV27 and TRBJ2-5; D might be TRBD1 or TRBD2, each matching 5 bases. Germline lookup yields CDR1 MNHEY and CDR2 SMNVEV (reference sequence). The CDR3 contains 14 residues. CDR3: CAGSDSGTEETQYF. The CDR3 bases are TGTGCCGGCAGTGACTCCGGGACCGAAGAGACCCAGTACTTC.

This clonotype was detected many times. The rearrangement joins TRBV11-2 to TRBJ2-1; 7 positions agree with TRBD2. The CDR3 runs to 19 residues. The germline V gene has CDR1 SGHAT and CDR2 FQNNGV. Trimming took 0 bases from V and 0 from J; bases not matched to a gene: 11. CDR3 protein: CASSLDGGRPLYSYNEQFF. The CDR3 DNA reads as TGTGCCAGCAGCTTAGATGGCGGGAGACCACTCTACTCCTACAATGAGCAGTTCTTC.

The CDR3 nucleotides read TGTGCCTGGATCAGGTGGGAGAACACTGAAGCTTTCTTT. This gives the protein CAWIRWENTEAFF. V gene TRBV30 combines with J gene TRBJ1-1; no clear D gene. The CDR3 is 13 amino acids. Per germline, CDR1 GTSNPN and CDR2 SVGIG (reference sequence). The V end was cut by 4 bases, the J end by 1 base, with 10 bases between.

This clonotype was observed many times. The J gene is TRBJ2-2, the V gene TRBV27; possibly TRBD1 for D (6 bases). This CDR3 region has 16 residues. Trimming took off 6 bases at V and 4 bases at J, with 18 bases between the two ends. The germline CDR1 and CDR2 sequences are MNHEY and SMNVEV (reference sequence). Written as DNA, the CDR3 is TGTGCCAGCAGCCTCGCGTCCGGACAGACCACCGGGGAGCTGTTTTTT. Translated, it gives CASSLASGQTTGELFF.

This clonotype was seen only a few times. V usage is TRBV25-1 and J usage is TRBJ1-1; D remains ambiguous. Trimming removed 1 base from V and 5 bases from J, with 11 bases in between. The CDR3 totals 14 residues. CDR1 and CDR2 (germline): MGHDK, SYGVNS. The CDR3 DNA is TGTGCCAGCAGTGAATTAGGAGGACGGACTGAAGCTTTCTTT. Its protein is CASSELGGRTEAFF.